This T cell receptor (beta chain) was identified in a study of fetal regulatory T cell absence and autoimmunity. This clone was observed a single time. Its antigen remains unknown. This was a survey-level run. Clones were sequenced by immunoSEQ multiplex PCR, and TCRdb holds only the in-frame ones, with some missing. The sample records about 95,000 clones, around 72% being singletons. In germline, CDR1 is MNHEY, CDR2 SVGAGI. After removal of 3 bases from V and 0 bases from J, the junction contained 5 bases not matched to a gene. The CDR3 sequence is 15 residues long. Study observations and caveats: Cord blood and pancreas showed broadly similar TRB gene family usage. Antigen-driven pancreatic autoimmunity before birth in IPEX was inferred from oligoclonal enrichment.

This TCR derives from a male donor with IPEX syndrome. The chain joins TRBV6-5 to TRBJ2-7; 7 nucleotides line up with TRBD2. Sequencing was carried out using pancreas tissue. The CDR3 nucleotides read TGTGCCAGCAGTTATTGGCGGGGGAGCTCCTACGAGCAGTACTTC. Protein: CASSYWRGSSYEQYF.